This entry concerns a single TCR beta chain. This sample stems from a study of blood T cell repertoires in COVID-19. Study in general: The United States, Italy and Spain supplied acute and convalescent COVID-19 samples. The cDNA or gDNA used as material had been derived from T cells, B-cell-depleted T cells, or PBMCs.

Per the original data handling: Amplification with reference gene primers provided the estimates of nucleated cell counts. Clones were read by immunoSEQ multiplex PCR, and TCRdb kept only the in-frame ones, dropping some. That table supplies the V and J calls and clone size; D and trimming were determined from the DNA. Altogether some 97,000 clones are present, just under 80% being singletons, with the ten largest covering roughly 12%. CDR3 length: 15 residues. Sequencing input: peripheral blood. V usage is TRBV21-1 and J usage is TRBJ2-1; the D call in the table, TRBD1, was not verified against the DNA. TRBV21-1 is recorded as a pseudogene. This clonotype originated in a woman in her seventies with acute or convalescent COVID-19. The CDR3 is CASSTVQGASTEQFF. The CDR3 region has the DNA TGTGCCAGCAGCACCGTACAGGGCGCGTCGACTGAGCAGTTCTTC.